These 12 T cell receptor beta chains were all obtained from the same sample, sequenced in a study of blood T cell repertoires in COVID-19. Repertoires were generated with immunoSEQ multiplex PCR, while TCRdb's copy carries only in-frame clones and drops some. The top ten hold about 1.2% of the sample, which has under 350,000 clones, roughly 86% seen once. Sequencing was performed on peripheral blood. These receptors all stem from a man between 65 and 80 years old with acute or convalescent COVID-19.

The chain recombines TRBV5-1 with TRBJ1-2; 12 nucleotides align to TRBD1. Germline V CDR1 and CDR2: SGHRS, YFSETQ. V gave up 5 bases and J gave up 4 bases; unmatched junction bases: 6. The CDR3 totals 15 residues. The CDR3 DNA is TGCGCCAGCAGGGCCGGGACAGGGGGCCTCTATGGCTACACCTTC. Translated: CASRAGTGGLYGYTF.

The chain combines TRBV5-1 with TRBJ1-4; 8 nucleotides align to TRBD1. The J segment lost 6 bases and the V segment lost 2 bases, leaving 0 bases of the junction unmatched. Germline values: CDR1 SGHRS, CDR2 YFSETQ. The CDR3 consists of 13 residues. The CDR3 DNA sequence: TGCGCCAGCAGCTTACAGGGGGATGAAAAACTGTTTTTT. Amino acid sequence: CASSLQGDEKLFF.

The genes are TRBV5-6 and TRBJ1-2, with D possibly matching TRBD1 (5 bases). The germline V and J ends were trimmed by 5 bases and 0 bases, with 11 bases remaining between them. Germline values: CDR1 SGHDT, CDR2 YYEEEE. This CDR3 comprises 14 residues. CDR3 in amino acids: CASRSGGANYGYTF. CDR3 sequence (DNA): TGTGCCAGCAGGAGCGGGGGAGCTAACTATGGCTACACCTTC.

V and J are TRBV19 and TRBJ1-1, with TRBD1 identical over 8 bases. The CDR3 has 15 residues. Germline-derived CDR1 and CDR2 are LNHDA and SQIVND (reference sequence). J gave up 5 bases and V 5 bases, and 10 bases lay outside the gene matches. CDR3 sequence reads: CASSPEGTGGTEAFF. The CDR3 DNA is TGTGCCAGTAGTCCTGAGGGCACAGGGGGGACTGAAGCTTTCTTT. The variable domain in full, with the rest retrieved from reference TRBV19 and TRBJ1-1, is DGGITQSPKYLFRKEGQNVTLSCEQNLNHDAMYWYRQDPGQGLRLIYYSQIVNDFQKGDIAEGYSVSREKKESFPLTVTSAQKNPTAFYLCASSPEGTGGTEAFFGQGTRLTVV.

The V call is TRBV18, the J call TRBJ2-1; 11 bases are a match to TRBD1. Germline trimming cut 3 bases from V and 12 bases from J; bases unmatched to any gene: 4. Germline V CDR1 and CDR2: KGHSH, LQKENI. There are 13 residues in the CDR3. In DNA form, the CDR3 reads TGTGCCAGCTCACCGGGGACAGGGGGAGTGCAGTTCTTC. Amino acids: CASSPGTGGVQFF. Full variable domain (outside the CDR3, taken from reference TRBV18 and TRBJ2-1): NAGVMQNPRHLVRRRGQEARLRCSPMKGHSHVYWYRQLPEEGLKFMVYLQKENIIDESGMPKERFSAEFPKEGPSILRIQQVVRGDSAAYFCASSPGTGGVQFFGPGTRLTVL.

CDR3 in amino acids: CASSWGLAGLSTDTQYF. CDR3 DNA sequence: TGTGCCAGCAGCTGGGGACTAGCGGGCCTCAGCACAGATACGCAGTATTTT. The V gene is TRBV5-6, the J gene TRBJ2-3; 12 bases are a match to TRBD2. The CDR3 runs to 17 residues. The V and J ends lost 3 bases and 0 bases, in that order; junction bases with no gene match: 5. Germline lookup yields CDR1 SGHDT and CDR2 YYEEEE.

The chain combines TRBV4-1 with TRBJ2-2; D might be TRBD1 (5 bases). The CDR3 is 16 residues long. Germline assignment: CDR1 MGHRA and CDR2 YSYEKL. V shed 0 bases and J shed 1 base, with 9 bases lying between them. Written as DNA, the CDR3 is TGCGCCAGCAGCCAAGATCGAACAGGGAACACCGGGGAGCTGTTTTTT. Protein product: CASSQDRTGNTGELFF.

The V and J genes are TRBV28 and TRBJ1-2; 7 bases are a match to TRBD1. CDR1 MDHEN and CDR2 SYDVKM come from the germline V gene. Unmatched junction bases numbered 14, after V lost 2 bases and J lost 8 bases. The CDR3 loop spans 16 amino acids. In nucleotides, the CDR3 is TGTGCCAGCAGTTTAAAACAGGGGCACATTACAAGAGGCTACACCTTC. Amino acids: CASSLKQGHITRGYTF.

The V call is TRBV16, the J call TRBJ1-6; TRBD1 aligns across 8 bases. With V trimmed by 4 bases and J by 8 bases, 4 bases remained unmatched. CDR1 and CDR2 from the germline V gene are KGHSY and FQNENV. The CDR3 consists of 14 residues. The CDR3 region is CASSRQGADSPLHF. The CDR3 region has the DNA TGTGCCAGCAGCCGGCAGGGGGCAGATTCACCCCTCCACTTT.

The gene calls are TRBV6-2 or TRBV6-3 and TRBJ2-1; 9 nucleotides agree with TRBD1. V shed 2 bases, J shed 7 bases, and the junction held 9 bases outside the gene matches. Germline loops: CDR1 MNHEY, CDR2 SVGEGT. This CDR3 contains 16 residues. This CDR3 reads CASSYGVGQGLNEQFF. CDR3 coding DNA: TGTGCCAGCAGTTACGGGGTGGGACAGGGCCTTAATGAGCAGTTCTTC.

This chain uses TRBV5-8 with TRBJ2-1; possibly TRBD1 for D (5 bases). From germline, CDR1 is SGHTS and CDR2 YDEGEE. The ends were cut back, 0 bases at V and 0 bases at J, with 16 bases in the middle. The CDR3 contains 18 residues. The CDR3 reads CASSLDPARASSYNEQFF. The CDR3 region has the DNA TGTGCCAGCAGCTTGGACCCCGCCAGGGCGAGCTCCTACAATGAGCAGTTCTTC.

V and J are TRBV6-5 and TRBJ2-7; 10 bases line up with TRBD1. V shed 7 bases, J shed 2 bases, and the junction held 8 bases outside the gene matches. The CDR3 extends over 15 amino acids. CDR1 is MNHEY, CDR2 SVGAGI, per germline. The CDR3 loop is CASTLDRGDPYEQYF. Written as DNA, the CDR3 is TGTGCCAGCACCCTGGACAGGGGGGACCCCTACGAGCAGTACTTC.